This T cell receptor beta chain was recovered during a study of T cell repertoires in cytomegalovirus infection (dated by TCRdb to between 2018 and 2021). Looking at the study overall: Donor HLA type was relevant to the analysis, as public TCR beta signatures indicated carriage of CMV infection together with the matching HLA type. What the work shows at the level of the full study, not this receptor alone: The ex vivo response was dominated by HLA-C-restricted CMV-specific TCR beta clonotypes, which also provided the single most frequent clonotype in two of eight donors. In both this cohort and an independent cohort of 352 donors, the cumulative frequency of public TCR beta family members distinguished carriers of CMV infection plus the relevant HLA type.

As for this clonotype: Its antigen remains undetermined. At one of its ends the junction is not consistent with the germline gene, which may arise from a read error.

TCRdb records Illumina HiSeq 1500 as the sequencer. The public reads were reprocessed in TCRdb via fastp at Q25 and MiXCR, keeping in-frame beta chains. Under each unique CDR3 protein, matching rows form one entry showing the most common genes and DNA. This sample gives about 100,000 distinct CDR3 sequences in total; roughly a quarter of them show up just once. The ten top clones hold 35% to 50% of the sample. The CDR3 holds 10 amino acids from the cysteine to the phenylalanine. The kept DNA is CDR3 alone, 30 bases in frame from the first base. For CDR1 and CDR2, the germline V gene lists SNHLY and FYNNEI.

Material for sequencing was CD8+ T cells from PBMCs. In this chain, TRBV2 is recombined with TRBJ2-7, with TRBD1 matching 9 junction bases. The clonotype originates from a human donor in good health (CMV status not recorded). Some clones in this sample may be carry-over from other donors' samples. The nucleotides read TGTGCCAGCAATCCGGGACAGGGAGGCTTC. Its protein reads: CASNPGQGGF. With the portions outside the CDR3 filled from the reference TRBV2 and TRBJ2-7 genes, the complete variable region becomes EPEVTQTPSHQVTQMGQEVILRCVPISNHLYFYWYRQILGQKVEFLVSFYNNEISEKSEIFDDQFSVERPDGSNFTLKIRSTKLEDSAMYFCASNPGQGGFGPGTRLTVT.